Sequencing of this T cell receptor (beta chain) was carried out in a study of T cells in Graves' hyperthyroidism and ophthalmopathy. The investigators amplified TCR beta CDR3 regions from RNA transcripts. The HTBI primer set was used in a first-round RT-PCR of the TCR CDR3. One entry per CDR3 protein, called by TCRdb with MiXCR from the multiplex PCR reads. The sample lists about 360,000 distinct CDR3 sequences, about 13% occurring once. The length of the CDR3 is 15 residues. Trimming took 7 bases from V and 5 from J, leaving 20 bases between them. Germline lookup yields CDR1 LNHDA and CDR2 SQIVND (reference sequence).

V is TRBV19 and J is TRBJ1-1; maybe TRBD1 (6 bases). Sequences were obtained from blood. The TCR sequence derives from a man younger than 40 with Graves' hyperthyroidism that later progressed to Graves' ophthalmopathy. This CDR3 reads CASTKSTGSVTEAFF. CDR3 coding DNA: TGTGCCAGTACCAAGTCAACAGGGTCGGTAACTGAAGCTTTCTTT.